This T cell receptor beta chain was sequenced during a study of molecular identifiers for immune sequencing clone quantification. In this sample, this clonotype turned up many times. Each CDR3 protein is one row after TCRdb ran MiXCR on the PCR reads. Counted here are around 480,000 distinct CDR3 sequences, over 20% occurring once; the ten biggest clones make up around 0.84%. Trimming left V 5 bases short and J 0 bases short, with 8 bases between. The CDR3 loop spans 14 amino acids. This sequence originates from a human donor in good health. Some libraries in this study had Jurkat cell RNA spiked in. Sequenced: naive CD8+ T cells from blood, with Jurkat cell RNA spiked in. The subset here: FACS-sorted CD8+CD4-CCR7+CD45RA+ naive T cells. The rearrangement joins TRBV12-3 or TRBV12-4 to TRBJ2-1; perhaps TRBD2 as D (5 bases). Here the CDR3 reads CASSTDSSYNEQFF. The CDR3 coding sequence is TGTGCCAGCAGTACGGACTCCTCCTACAATGAGCAGTTCTTC.